The clone carrying this T cell receptor (beta chain) was counted only a few times. One entry per CDR3 protein results from TCRdb running MiXCR on the 5' RACE reads. The data contain some 60,000 distinct CDR3 sequences, just under 30% of them seen just once; the ten biggest clones take up around 2.5%. The length of the CDR3 is 15 residues. V shed 7 bases, J shed 4 bases, and the junction held 6 bases outside the gene matches. The germline CDR1 and CDR2 sequences are MDHEN and SYDVKM. CD25-based Treg depletion was applied to purified naive CD4+ T cells. Input material: tumor-infiltrating naive CD4+ T cells sorted from the breast tumor. Subset described: naive CD4+ T cells, CD4+CD45RA+CD25-. The TCR sequence derives from a female donor with breast cancer. The genes are TRBV28 and TRBJ2-1; 11 nucleotides align to TRBD2. CDR3 amino acids: CASNTGLAEYNEQFF. CDR3 sequence (DNA): TGTGCCAGCAACACGGGACTAGCGGAGTACAATGAGCAGTTCTTC.